This TCR beta chain was sequenced in a study of lymphopenia after photon versus proton radiotherapy. Findings and caveats of the study: Authors raise, but do not show, better survival with proton therapy. Larger post-nadir TCR diversity loss correlated inversely with survival in deceased patients. Under photons, naive T cells and diversity fell while effector/memory populations rose. Post-nadir diversity loss with photons came from oligoclonal expansion, particularly CD8+ Temra cells.

Libraries were prepared by immunoSEQ multiplex PCR; TCRdb keeps only in-frame clonotypes and omits some of them. The table includes about 20,000 clones, 92% detected once. About this clone itself: Its antigen is unknown.

This CDR3 has 14 amino acids. The ends were cut back, 5 bases at V and 5 bases at J, with 15 bases in the middle. In germline, CDR1 is SGHTA, CDR2 FQGNSA. This chain links TRBV7-2 with TRBJ1-2; D is possibly TRBD1 (6 bases). The sample in question was peripheral blood, obtained from a patient treated with photon-based radiotherapy. The sequence derives from a middle-aged woman with cholangiocarcinoma. The CDR3: CASSNMGATYGYTF. DNA of the CDR3: TGTGCCAGCAGCAACATGGGGGCGACATATGGCTACACCTTC.